The T cell receptor (beta chain) under discussion was sequenced for a study of cytomegalovirus exposure and HLA in healthy donors. Study-wide findings and caveats: In a later analysis, across HLA loci, associated TCR counts were highest for DRB1, lowest for HLA-C. Most TCR sequences proved rare, with some public TCRs found in many donors. Later analysis associated a missense DCLRE1C variant with TCR beta V- and J-gene trimming.

PCR employed 60 Vbeta and 13 Jbeta primers. The method was immunoSEQ multiplex PCR; TCRdb's version includes in-frame clones alone and lacks a portion of them. The sample has tens of thousands of clones, approximately 84% seen once; the top ten hold 2.1%. Worth noting for this clone: Its antigen is not known.

The V and J ends lost 5 bases and 0 bases respectively, with 6 bases between them. The CDR3 spans 13 residues. Germline CDR1 is MRHNA and CDR2 is SNTAGT. Material: PBMCs. This sequence joins TRBV6-4 and TRBJ2-3; D gene ambiguous. This TCR was recovered from a man younger than 35 in good health and CMV-seronegative. The CDR3 region has the DNA TGTGCCAGCAGTCGAACTAGCACAGATACGCAGTATTTT. It codes for CASSRTSTDTQYF.